This passage covers 6 T cell receptor beta chains from one sample sequenced in a study of cytomegalovirus exposure and HLA in healthy donors. This PCR relied on a set of 60 Vbeta primers and 13 Jbeta primers. The protocol was immunoSEQ multiplex PCR, while the TCRdb copy is restricted to in-frame clones and leaves out a portion. The table shows 85,000 to 100,000 clones, with 69% occurring only once. Sequencing was done on a sample of PBMCs. The source of these receptors is a man aged 50 to 60 in good health and CMV-seronegative.

The rearrangement joins TRBV7-2 to TRBJ2-5; 12 bases agree with TRBD2. This CDR3 contains 17 residues. V was clipped by 4 bases and J by 2 bases; unmatched bases: 8. Germline assignment: CDR1 SGHTA and CDR2 FQGNSA. The CDR3 loop is CASSSRTSGAIQETQYF. The CDR3 region has the DNA TGTGCCAGCAGCTCCCGGACTAGCGGGGCGATACAAGAGACCCAGTACTTC.

This clone was observed a few times. As DNA, the CDR3 is TGTGCCAGTATCACGGGACAGGGGGCGGGTGGGGCCAACGTCCTGACTTTC. It is translated as CASITGQGAGGANVLTF. J is TRBJ2-6 and V is TRBV19; TRBD1 agrees at 12 bases. The CDR3 totals 17 residues. With 7 bases clipped from V and 3 bases from J, the junction kept 7 bases outside the gene matches. The germline V gene encodes CDR1 LNHDA and CDR2 SQIVND (reference sequence).

This sequence joins TRBV25-1 and TRBJ2-5; weak D call: TRBD1 (5 bases). CDR1 is MGHDK, CDR2 SYGVNS, per germline. V dropped 1 base and J dropped 5 bases, with 14 bases sitting between them. The CDR3 is 15 residues long. The CDR3 region is CASSESSGPGETQYF. CDR3 nucleotide sequence: TGTGCCAGCAGTGAATCATCAGGGCCCGGTGAGACCCAGTACTTC.

V usage is TRBV30 and J usage is TRBJ2-6; 7 bases align to TRBD1. Germline assignment: CDR1 GTSNPN and CDR2 SVGIG (reference sequence). Trimming took 2 bases from V and 0 from J; bases not matched to a gene: 10. The CDR3 length is 18 residues. CDR3 in DNA: TGTGCCTGGAGTTCGTGGGGACAGCAAGCCTCTGGGGCCAACGTCCTGACTTTC. Protein: CAWSSWGQQASGANVLTF.

The V call is TRBV5-3, the J call TRBJ2-1; 14 bases agree with TRBD2. TRBV5-3 is an open reading frame whose function is uncertain. This CDR3 is 15 amino acids long. The J segment lost 9 bases and the V segment lost 4 bases, leaving 6 bases of the junction unmatched. The CDR3 loop is CARSTGTSGSTEQFF. DNA for the CDR3: TGTGCCAGAAGCACAGGGACTAGCGGGAGTACTGAGCAGTTCTTC.

This clone was recorded a few times. The rearrangement uses TRBV9 and TRBJ1-2; 7 positions match TRBD1. CDR1 and CDR2 (germline): SGDLS, YYNGEE. The CDR3 consists of 14 residues. V gave up 0 bases and J gave up 8 bases; unmatched junction bases: 7. This chain's CDR3 is CASSVGTGVSGYTF. The CDR3 region has the DNA TGTGCCAGCAGCGTAGGCACAGGGGTATCCGGCTACACCTTC. Looking up the rest from reference TRBV9 and TRBJ1-2 gives the full variable domain: DSGVTQTPKHLITATGQRVTLRCSPRSGDLSVYWYQQSLDQGLQFLIQYYNGEERAKGNILERFSAQQFPDLHSELNLSSLELGDSALYFCASSVGTGVSGYTFGSGTRLTVV.